Following are 32 T cell receptor beta chains from one sample sequenced in a study of OX40 agonist ivuxolimab in advanced cancers. Only in-frame clones appear in the TCRdb table, and some are missing; sequencing was by immunoSEQ multiplex PCR. There are around 38,000 clones in the sample; about 80% occur only once, and approximately 8.1% lies in the top ten. This specimen consisted of CD4+ or CD8+ T cells sorted from blood, obtained in a trial of the OX40 agonist ivuxolimab. These receptors came from an adult with an advanced solid tumor such as melanoma, head and neck, liver or kidney cancer.

The V gene is TRBV6-5, the J gene TRBJ1-3, with TRBD1 matching over 8 bases. The CDR3 runs 14 residues. V lost 5 bases to trimming and J lost 4 bases; unmatched junction nucleotides: 4. CDR1 and CDR2 from the germline V gene are MNHEY and SVGAGI. The chain's CDR3 is CASSSRDRGNTIYF. Written as DNA, the CDR3 is TGTGCCAGCAGTAGCCGGGACAGGGGAAACACCATATATTTT.

This clone was seen once. The chain links TRBV7-2 to TRBJ2-5; 8 nucleotides line up with TRBD1. The DNA end is a closer match to TRBJ2-7, so the J assignment may be wrong. CDR3 size: 16 residues. Germline V gene lookup returns CDR1 SGHTA and CDR2 FQGNSA. The CDR3 is CASSLVPGTGPYEQYF. CDR3 coding DNA: TGTGCCAGCAGCTTAGTGCCCGGGACAGGTCCCTACGAGCAGTACTTC.

The gene calls are TRBV9 and TRBJ2-5; the D gene is possibly TRBD2 (6 bases). Germline CDR1 reads SGDLS; CDR2 reads YYNGEE. V shed 4 bases and J shed 5 bases, with 21 bases lying between them. The CDR3 has 16 residues. The CDR3 nucleotides are TGTGCCAGCAGCCCGGAAGGTCGGGAGTATAGGGAGACCCAGTACTTC. Residues: CASSPEGREYRETQYF.

By sample share, this clone is medium-sized (0.01 to 0.1%). The chain links TRBV30 to TRBJ1-5; 8 positions agree with TRBD1. This CDR3 is 15 amino acids long. After removal of 3 bases from V and 3 bases from J, the junction contained 7 bases not matched to a gene. The germline V gene encodes CDR1 GTSNPN and CDR2 SVGIG (reference sequence). The CDR3 DNA reads TGTGCCTGGAGGCGGGCGGACAGGGACAATCAGCCCCAGCATTTT. Translation: CAWRRADRDNQPQHF.

The chain combines TRBV5-1 with TRBJ2-1; D unresolved. This CDR3 is built from 15 residues. Trimming took 1 base from V and 2 from J, leaving 10 bases between them. Germline lookup yields CDR1 SGHRS and CDR2 YFSETQ. The CDR3 coding sequence is TGCGCCAGCAGCTTGAGGCCAGAGACCTACAATGAGCAGTTCTTC. Its protein is CASSLRPETYNEQFF.

J is TRBJ2-7 and V is TRBV5-1; no reliable D call. Trimming removed 0 bases at V and 3 bases at J, with 4 bases between. The length of the CDR3 is 12 residues. The germline V gene has CDR1 SGHRS and CDR2 YFSETQ. The CDR3, as DNA: TGCGCCAGCAGCTTGGACCGCTACGAGCAGTACTTC. Its translation: CASSLDRYEQYF.

This chain uses TRBV5-6 with TRBJ1-2, with D possibly matching TRBD1 (6 bases). Germline values: CDR1 SGHDT, CDR2 YYEEEE. V gave up 1 base and J gave up 8 bases, with 15 bases separating them. The CDR3 spans 14 residues. The CDR3 loop reads CASSLSFRGRGYTF. The CDR3 region has the DNA TGTGCCAGCAGCTTGAGTTTCAGGGGACGGGGCTACACCTTC.

The rearrangement uses TRBV13 and TRBJ1-1; 9 bases are shared with TRBD1. The CDR3 is 14 amino acids. CDR1 and CDR2 from the germline V gene are PRHDT and FYEKMQ (reference sequence). After removal of 5 bases from V and 6 bases from J, the junction contained 7 bases not matched to a gene. The CDR3 loop is CASSPGQGIPEAFF. The CDR3 coding sequence is TGTGCCAGCAGCCCGGGACAGGGAATCCCTGAAGCTTTCTTT.

The chain joins TRBV7-2 to TRBJ1-2; 10 nucleotides agree with TRBD1. CDR1 is SGHTA, CDR2 FQGNSA, per germline. Trimming at V came to 1 base and at J to 12 bases, leaving 5 bases not matched to a gene. This CDR3 has 13 residues. The CDR3 here is CASSLVGDRGNTF. The CDR3 DNA is TGTGCCAGCAGCTTAGTTGGGGACAGGGGCAACACCTTC.

V gene TRBV25-1 combines with J gene TRBJ1-3, with D unclear. The CDR3 sequence is 12 residues long. CDR1 is MGHDK and CDR2 is SYGVNS in the germline V gene. Between the trimmed V and J ends, which lost 6 bases and 2 bases, there was a span of 5 bases. The CDR3: CASSATGNTIYF. CDR3 nucleotide sequence: TGTGCCAGCAGCGCTACTGGAAACACCATATATTTT.

The V gene is TRBV7-2, the J gene TRBJ2-5; 10 nucleotides line up with TRBD1. With the DNA end fitting TRBJ2-7 better, the J assignment may be wrong. Germline CDR1 reads SGHTA; CDR2 reads FQGNSA. The CDR3 is 13 amino acids. In nucleotides, the CDR3 is TGTGCCAGCAGCTTAGGGACAGGGGGCGAGCAGTACTTC. Protein: CASSLGTGGEQYF.

The rearrangement links TRBV2 to TRBJ2-5; the D gene is possibly TRBD2 (6 bases). Between the trimmed V and J ends, which lost 8 bases and 3 bases, there was a span of 10 bases. Per germline, CDR1 SNHLY and CDR2 FYNNEI. The CDR3 consists of 12 residues. The CDR3 sequence: CASAGSEETQYF. CDR3 nucleotide sequence: TGTGCCAGCGCGGGGTCAGAAGAGACCCAGTACTTC.

The chain uses TRBV11-2 and TRBJ2-3; 9 nucleotides match TRBD2. The germline V gene has CDR1 SGHAT and CDR2 FQNNGV. The V gene end was trimmed by 1 base and the J gene end by 5 bases; junction bases not matched to a gene: 7. This CDR3 is 16 amino acids long. This CDR3 reads CASSLGASGNGDTQYF. Written as DNA, the CDR3 is TGTGCCAGCAGCTTAGGAGCTAGCGGGAATGGAGATACGCAGTATTTT.

The V call is TRBV29-1, the J call TRBJ2-6; 7 nucleotides align to TRBD2. Looked up from germline, CDR1 is SQVTM and CDR2 is ANQGSEA. V lost 5 bases to trimming and J lost 0 bases; unmatched junction nucleotides: 7. The CDR3 sequence is 16 residues long. The CDR3 DNA sequence: TGCAGCGTTCAGCGGGACGTCGGCTCTGGGGCCAACGTCCTGACTTTC. Encoded protein: CSVQRDVGSGANVLTF.

J is TRBJ1-6 and V is TRBV27, with D possibly TRBD1 on 5 matching bases. Germline assignment: CDR1 MNHEY and CDR2 SMNVEV (reference sequence). The CDR3 has 16 amino acids. The V end was cut by 7 bases, the J end by 0 bases, with 13 bases between. The CDR3 sequence is CASTRGGSSYNSPLHF. The CDR3 nucleotides read TGTGCCAGCACTAGGGGAGGGTCCTCCTATAATTCACCCCTCCACTTT.

The J gene is TRBJ2-7, the V gene TRBV11-2; unclear D gene. The V end was cut by 5 bases, the J end by 0 bases, with 11 bases between. Germline lookup yields CDR1 SGHAT and CDR2 FQNNGV. This CDR3 contains 14 residues. The CDR3 region is CASSRDRNSYEQYF. Here the CDR3 DNA reads TGTGCCAGCAGCCGCGACCGAAACTCCTACGAGCAGTACTTC.

The chain uses TRBV6-5 and TRBJ1-1, with D uncertain. Germline V gene sequence: CDR1 MNHEY, CDR2 SVGAGI. V lost 6 bases and J lost 0, with 11 bases in between. This CDR3 is built from 14 residues. In DNA form, the CDR3 reads TGTGCCAGCAGGCCGGGATCGTTGAACACTGAAGCTTTCTTT. This gives the protein CASRPGSLNTEAFF.

The V gene is TRBV7-9, the J gene TRBJ2-7; no definite D call. In germline, CDR1 is SEHNR, CDR2 FQNEAQ (reference sequence). Trimming cost V 5 bases and J 3 bases, with 5 bases left between them. The CDR3 loop spans 11 amino acids. In DNA, the CDR3 is TGTGCCAGCAGCACTCACTACGAGCAGTACTTC. It is translated as CASSTHYEQYF. The full variable domain, rest sourced from reference TRBV7-9 and TRBJ2-7, is DTGVSQNPRHKITKRGQNVTFRCDPISEHNRLYWYRQTLGQGPEFLTYFQNEAQLEKSRLLSDRFSAERPKGSFSTLEIQRTEQGDSAMYLCASSTHYEQYFGPGTRLTVT.

V and J are TRBV5-6 and TRBJ2-7; no clear D gene. The CDR3 runs 15 residues. Trimming shortened V by 0 bases and J by 3 bases, and 13 bases separated the two germline ends. Looked up from germline, CDR1 is SGHDT and CDR2 is YYEEEE. In DNA form, the CDR3 reads TGTGCCAGCAGCTTGGCGGACGGCCCTTACTACGAGCAGTACTTC. Translation: CASSLADGPYYEQYF.

The chain has TRBV2 and TRBJ2-5, with D possibly being TRBD1 or TRBD2 (5 bases each). The CDR3 is 14 amino acids. The ends were cut back, 3 bases at V and 4 bases at J, with 12 bases in the middle. CDR1 is SNHLY and CDR2 is FYNNEI in the germline V gene. The CDR3 DNA follows: TGTGCCAGCAGTGAGATCTTGAGGGGAGAGACCCAGTACTTC. Translation: CASSEILRGETQYF.

This chain links TRBV19 with TRBJ2-2; no clear D gene. CDR3 size: 16 residues. The germline V and J ends were trimmed by 3 bases and 6 bases, with 17 bases remaining between them. Germline V gene sequence: CDR1 LNHDA, CDR2 SQIVND (reference sequence). The CDR3 here is CASSISGPPSPGELFF. As DNA, the CDR3 is TGTGCCAGTAGTATTTCAGGACCCCCATCACCCGGGGAGCTGTTTTTT.

V is TRBV7-2 and J is TRBJ2-7, with D possibly TRBD1 on 6 matching bases. V was clipped by 3 bases and J by 4 bases, with 13 bases between them. The CDR3 covers 14 residues. CDR1 SGHTA and CDR2 FQGNSA come from the germline V gene. CDR3 DNA: TGTGCCAGCAGCTTTCAACAGGGAGCTTACGAGCAGTACTTC. It yields the protein CASSFQQGAYEQYF.

This clone was observed a handful of times. The chain is built from TRBV6-1 and TRBJ1-4, with 11 nucleotides matching TRBD1. The CDR3 spans 17 residues. CDR1 is MNHNS, CDR2 SASEGT, per germline. The trim removed 4 bases at V and 3 bases at J, leaving 7 bases unmatched. This chain's CDR3 is CASSGTGGGMSNEKLFF. The CDR3 DNA sequence: TGTGCCAGCAGTGGGACAGGGGGCGGTATGTCTAATGAAAAACTGTTTTTT.

The rearrangement joins TRBV6-5 to TRBJ2-7; 7 bases map to TRBD1. Trimming removed 6 bases from V and 0 bases from J; junction bases left unmatched: 8. From germline, CDR1 is MNHEY and CDR2 SVGAGI. This CDR3 spans 15 amino acids. The CDR3 region is CASRTPRDSSYEQYF. The CDR3 DNA sequence: TGTGCCAGCAGAACACCCCGGGACAGCTCCTACGAGCAGTACTTC.

This chain joins TRBV30 and TRBJ2-5, with 7 bases matching TRBD2. Germline assignment: CDR1 GTSNPN and CDR2 SVGIG (reference sequence). The CDR3 is 13 amino acids. The junction had 4 bases not matched to a gene; V was cut back by 2 bases and J by 4 bases. The chain's CDR3 is CAWSLGGRETQYF. CDR3 bases: TGTGCCTGGAGTTTGGGGGGGAGAGAGACCCAGTACTTC.

This clone was seen only a few times. The chain employs TRBV7-9 and TRBJ2-3; TRBD2 aligns across 7 bases. Germline V lookup: CDR1 SEHNR, CDR2 FQNEAQ (reference sequence). The V and J ends lost 5 bases and 3 bases, in that order; junction bases with no gene match: 14. CDR3 length equals 17 residues. The CDR3 protein is CASSPSGTGGWTDTQYF. The DNA of the CDR3 is TGTGCCAGCAGCCCGTCTGGGACCGGGGGGTGGACAGATACGCAGTATTTT.

In this sample, this clone turned up a few times. The chain is built from TRBV6-5 and TRBJ2-2, with D unresolved. Trimming cost V 6 bases and J 5 bases, with 4 bases left between them. Germline-derived CDR1 and CDR2 are MNHEY and SVGAGI. This CDR3 has 11 residues. The DNA for the CDR3 is TGTGCCAGCAGAGAGACCGGGGAGCTGTTTTTT. Translation gives CASRETGELFF.

The V and J genes are TRBV4-3 and TRBJ2-6; possibly TRBD1 or TRBD2 for D (5 bases each). The CDR3 totals 19 residues. Germline-derived CDR1 and CDR2 are LGHNA and YSLEER. Deletions cut 3 bases from V and 0 bases from J, with 18 bases between. This CDR3 reads CASSQSSGRWSSGANVLTF. The DNA of the CDR3 is TGCGCCAGCAGCCAGTCTTCGGGACGGTGGAGCTCTGGGGCCAACGTCCTGACTTTC.

The chain carries TRBV6-5 and TRBJ1-6, with 8 bases matching TRBD1. Looked up from germline, CDR1 is MNHEY and CDR2 is SVGAGI. This CDR3 contains 15 residues. With 6 bases clipped from V and 5 bases from J, the junction kept 6 bases outside the gene matches. The CDR3, as DNA: TGTGCCAGCAGGAGGACAGGGACCAATAATTCACCCCTCCACTTT. It translates to CASRRTGTNNSPLHF.

This rearrangement joins TRBV29-1 to TRBJ2-4; D may be TRBD1 or TRBD2 (6 bases each). CDR1 and CDR2 from the germline V gene are SQVTM and ANQGSEA. The CDR3 has 12 residues. V was shortened by 4 bases and J by 9 bases, with 13 bases between the two germline ends. The CDR3 spells CSVVPGAGIQYF. The CDR3 DNA follows: TGCAGCGTTGTCCCGGGGGCCGGCATTCAGTACTTC. Variable domain in full (rest from reference TRBV29-1 and TRBJ2-4): SAVISQKPSRDICQRGTSLTIQCQVDSQVTMMFWYRQQPGQSLTLIATANQGSEATYESGFVIDKFPISRPNLTFSTLTVSNMSPEDSSIYLCSVVPGAGIQYFGAGTRLSVL.

CDR3 protein: CASSLVGQGYEQYF. In DNA form, the CDR3 reads TGCGCCAGCAGCTTGGTGGGACAGGGCTACGAGCAGTACTTC. The J gene is TRBJ2-7, the V gene TRBV5-1; 9 bases agree with TRBD1. This CDR3 has 14 amino acids. Unmatched junction bases numbered 1, after V lost 0 bases and J lost 3 bases. CDR1 is SGHRS and CDR2 is YFSETQ in the germline V gene.

The chain couples TRBV11-2 to TRBJ2-5; D not resolved. The DNA matches TRBJ2-7 better at its end, which makes the J call doubtful. Germline-derived CDR1 and CDR2 are SGHAT and FQNNGV. CDR3 length: 11 residues. The CDR3 sequence is CASSAAYEQYF. Written as DNA, the CDR3 is TGTGCCAGCAGTGCTGCCTACGAGCAGTACTTC.